The next 15 T cell receptor beta chains were all read from a single sample in a study of shared clonotypes between healthy human individuals. Clones were read by immunoSEQ multiplex PCR, and TCRdb kept only the in-frame ones, dropping some. This table holds hundreds of thousands of clones, around 67% found once. Sequencing was performed on memory CD4+ T cells sorted from blood. Regarding subset: CD45RA-negative fraction. All receptors come from a woman aged 25 to 39 in good health.

The chain has TRBV27 and TRBJ2-5; a possible D gene is TRBD1 (6 bases). Germline lookup yields CDR1 MNHEY and CDR2 SMNVEV (reference sequence). V dropped 6 bases and J dropped 9 bases, with 20 bases sitting between them. The CDR3 runs 14 residues. CDR3 amino acids: CASRSLDRPLAQYF. The CDR3 coding sequence is TGTGCCAGCAGGTCCCTCGACAGGCCTTTGGCCCAGTACTTC.

The rearrangement joins TRBV28 to TRBJ1-1; TRBD1 matches at 7 bases. With V trimmed by 5 bases and J by 1 base, 10 bases remained unmatched. This CDR3 spans 16 amino acids. Per germline, CDR1 MDHEN and CDR2 SYDVKM. The CDR3, as DNA: TGTGCCAGCAGTACTCCCTCGACAGGGAAGAACACTGAAGCTTTCTTT. Protein: CASSTPSTGKNTEAFF.

This chain links TRBV2 with TRBJ1-2; D unclear. The CDR3 is 13 amino acids. CDR1 and CDR2 from the germline V gene are SNHLY and FYNNEI. The V end lost 0 bases, the J end lost 7 bases, and 9 bases lay between the germline ends. The CDR3 reads CASSEARSTGYTF. Written as DNA, the CDR3 is TGTGCCAGCAGTGAAGCGCGGAGCACTGGCTACACCTTC.

This clone was detected ten times or more. This chain joins TRBV15 and TRBJ1-2, with no clear D. V shed 0 bases and J shed 8 bases, with 19 bases lying between them. Germline CDR1 reads LNHNV; CDR2 reads YYDKDF (reference sequence). This CDR3 spans 16 amino acids. CDR3 region: CATSRDQLSAVQGYTF. CDR3 sequence (DNA): TGTGCCACCAGCAGAGACCAATTGTCGGCGGTTCAGGGCTACACCTTC.

The V gene is TRBV11-2, the J gene TRBJ2-7; possible D gene TRBD2, 5 bases. V was cut by 1 base and J by 6 bases, with 10 bases left in between. The CDR3 is 13 residues long. Germline CDR1 reads SGHAT; CDR2 reads FQNNGV. The CDR3 nucleotides are TGTGCCAGCAGCTTAGTAGCAGGAGGCGAGCAGTACTTC. Amino acid sequence: CASSLVAGGEQYF.

The V gene is TRBV4-2, the J gene TRBJ2-7, with D unresolved. Germline V gene data show CDR1 as LGHNA and CDR2 as YNFKEQ. The CDR3 is 13 residues long. With 0 bases removed from V and 4 bases from J, the gap between germline ends came to 7 bases. The chain's CDR3 is CASSQEPRYEQYF. The CDR3 DNA reads as TGTGCCAGCAGCCAAGAACCCAGATACGAGCAGTACTTC.

The chain uses TRBV19 and TRBJ1-5; TRBD1 might be the D (6 bases). The V and J ends lost 5 bases and 8 bases respectively, with 22 bases between them. In germline, CDR1 is LNHDA, CDR2 SQIVND (reference sequence). This CDR3 contains 16 residues. The CDR3 DNA is TGTGCCAGTAGTGTGAGAAGCGGGGGGGGCCGGAAGCCCCAGCATTTT. Translated, it gives CASSVRSGGGRKPQHF.

The chain has TRBV2 and TRBJ1-5; D is perhaps TRBD1 (6 bases). CDR3 length equals 13 residues. V shed 8 bases and J shed 3 bases, with 11 bases lying between them. Germline CDR1 and CDR2: SNHLY and FYNNEI. CDR3 coding DNA: TGTGCCAGCCTACAGGGCCCCAATCAGCCCCAGCATTTT. Its translation is CASLQGPNQPQHF.

This CDR3 reads CATGLTRKNIQYF. CDR3 DNA: TGTGCCACCGGATTAACGAGAAAAAACATTCAGTACTTC. The chain links TRBV15 to TRBJ2-4; D gene uncertain. There are 13 residues in the CDR3. The V and J ends lost 8 bases and 4 bases respectively, with 12 bases between them. CDR1 and CDR2 from the germline V gene are LNHNV and YYDKDF (reference sequence).

J is TRBJ1-4 and V is TRBV5-1, with 7 bases aligning to TRBD1. Per the germline V gene, CDR1 is SGHRS and CDR2 is YFSETQ. The CDR3 is 15 residues long. The ends lost 3 bases at V and 8 bases at J; junction bases unmatched: 10. The CDR3 DNA sequence: TGCGCCAGCAGCTCGACAGGGAAAGATTTAGAAAAACTGTTTTTT. It codes for CASSSTGKDLEKLFF. Looking up the rest from reference TRBV5-1 and TRBJ1-4 gives the full variable domain: KAGVTQTPRYLIKTRGQQVTLSCSPISGHRSVSWYQQTPGQGLQFLFEYFSETQRNKGNFPGRFSGRQFSNSRSEMNVSTLELGDSALYLCASSSTGKDLEKLFFGSGTQLSVL.

This chain connects TRBV28 to TRBJ1-2; D is undetermined. V lost 8 bases to trimming and J lost 5 bases, with 9 bases between them. The germline gives CDR1 MDHEN, CDR2 SYDVKM. The CDR3 length is 11 residues. This chain's CDR3 is CASRAAYGYTF. Written as DNA, the CDR3 is TGTGCCAGCCGAGCTGCATATGGCTACACCTTC.

The chain has TRBV18 and TRBJ2-7; the D gene is possibly TRBD1 (5 bases). V was shortened by 0 bases and J by 2 bases, with 11 bases between the two germline ends. This CDR3 has 15 residues. CDR1 and CDR2 from the germline V gene are KGHSH and LQKENI. CDR3 amino acids: CASSPPSGHAYEQYF. The CDR3 DNA reads as TGTGCCAGCTCACCACCTTCCGGACATGCCTACGAGCAGTACTTC.

The genes are TRBV5-1 and TRBJ2-7; a weak D match, TRBD2 (6 bases). Trimming left V 4 bases short and J 2 bases short, with 19 bases between. This CDR3 is built from 16 residues. CDR1 is SGHRS, CDR2 YFSETQ, per germline. The CDR3 nucleotides are TGCGCCAGCAGCCGGAAAACTAGCAACCCGGCCTACGAGCAGTACTTC. Protein sequence: CASSRKTSNPAYEQYF.

This clone was counted a few times. Other DNA variants within this sample encode the same CDR3. V usage is TRBV30 and J usage is TRBJ1-5, with D tentatively TRBD1 (5 bases). CDR3 length: 14 residues. V lost 0 bases to trimming and J lost 2 bases, with 8 bases between them. CDR1 GTSNPN and CDR2 SVGIG come from the germline V gene (reference sequence). The CDR3 DNA follows: TGTGCCTGGAGTGTGGGGGGAGGCAATCAGCCCCAGCATTTT. Protein sequence: CAWSVGGGNQPQHF.

This sequence joins TRBV11-2 and TRBJ2-5; 7 positions match TRBD2. This CDR3 has 16 residues. Germline CDR1 SGHAT, CDR2 FQNNGV. The J segment lost 1 base and the V segment lost 2 bases, leaving 7 bases of the junction unmatched. CDR3 nucleotides: TGTGCCAGCAGCTTATGGCCTAGCGGTATCCAAGAGACCCAGTACTTC. This sequence encodes CASSLWPSGIQETQYF.